This TCR beta chain derives from a study of PD-1 blockade in classical Hodgkin lymphoma. In the study overall: Patients were treated with nivolumab at 3 mg/kg, and this was given intravenously every 2 weeks. Study results and limitations: Compared with baseline, CD4+ but not CD8+ TCR diversity had risen significantly by C4D1. Whoever responded completely had baseline diversity much like that seen in newly diagnosed patients.

CDR1 and CDR2 from the germline V gene are GTSNPN and SVGIG (reference sequence). The CDR3 sequence is 15 residues long. The germline V and J ends were trimmed by 1 base and 2 bases, with 11 bases remaining between them. Every one of the patients relapsed after autologous stem cell transplantation (brentuximab vedotin exposure was variable). The study purified CD4+ T cells from thawed PBMCs using magnetic negative selection. Reported best responses ranged across complete response, partial response or progressive disease. With regard to this clone: The target antigen is unknown.

Sequenced by immunoSEQ multiplex PCR; TCRdb stores in-frame clones only, minus some. The sample has 25,000 to 30,000 clones; roughly 80% are singletons. The sequencing here drew on CD4+ T cells from blood, taken at baseline. V is TRBV30 and J is TRBJ2-2, with D maybe TRBD1 (7 bases). This receptor was identified in a human donor with classical Hodgkin lymphoma. CDR3 in DNA: TGTGCCTGGAGTGGCGGGACAGTTAACACCGGGGAGCTGTTTTTT. Its protein is CAWSGGTVNTGELFF.